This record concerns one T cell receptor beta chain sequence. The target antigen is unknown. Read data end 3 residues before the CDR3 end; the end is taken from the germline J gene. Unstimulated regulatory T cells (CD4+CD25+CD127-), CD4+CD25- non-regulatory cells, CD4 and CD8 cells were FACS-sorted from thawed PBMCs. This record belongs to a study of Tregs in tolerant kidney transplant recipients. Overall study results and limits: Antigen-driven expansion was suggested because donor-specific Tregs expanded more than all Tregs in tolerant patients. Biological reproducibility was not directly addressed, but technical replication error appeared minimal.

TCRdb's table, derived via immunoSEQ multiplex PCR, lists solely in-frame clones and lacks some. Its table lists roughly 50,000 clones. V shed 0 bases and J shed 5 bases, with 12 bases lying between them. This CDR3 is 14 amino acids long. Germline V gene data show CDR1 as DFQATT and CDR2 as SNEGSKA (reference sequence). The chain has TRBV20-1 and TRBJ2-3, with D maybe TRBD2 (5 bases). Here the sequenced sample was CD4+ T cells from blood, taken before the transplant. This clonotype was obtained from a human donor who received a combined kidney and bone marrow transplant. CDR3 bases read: TGCAGTGCTAGAGATGACGGGGTTGTAGATACG. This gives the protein CSARDDGVVDT. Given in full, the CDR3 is CSARDDGVVDTQYF.